These T cell receptor beta chains were read from a single sample in a study of T cells in Graves' hyperthyroidism and ophthalmopathy. TCRdb called the multiplex PCR reads again in MiXCR, with one record for every CDR3 protein. Here the sample spans around 690,000 distinct CDR3 sequences, roughly a sixth being singletons. The sequencing input was blood. The origin of the receptors is a man between 45 and 60 years old with Graves' hyperthyroidism. CDR3s include the opening cysteine and the closing phenylalanine or tryptophan. Fields, in order: V gene, D gene, clone size, J gene, CDR3 DNA, CDR3 protein. D genes are given only for firm matches. Size is omitted from some rows. Given values are once, few, many or a class for expanded clones.

v_gene: TRBV28; d_gene: .; abundance: many; j_gene: TRBJ2-1; CDR3nt: TGTGCCAGCAGCTCCTGGGACGGGCCATTACCAGAGCAGTTCTTC; CDR3aa: CASSSWDGPLPEQFF
v_gene: TRBV11-2; d_gene: TRBD2; abundance: many; j_gene: TRBJ2-1; CDR3nt: TGTGCCAGCAGCCGAGTTAGCGGGAGGGCCACTGAGCAGTTCTTC; CDR3aa: CASSRVSGRATEQFF
v_gene: TRBV25-1; d_gene: .; abundance: .; j_gene: TRBJ2-1; CDR3nt: TGTGCCAGCAGTGGCCCCACTAGCAACCACTCCTACAATGAGCAGTTCTTC; CDR3aa: CASSGPTSNHSYNEQFF
v_gene: TRBV5-4; d_gene: TRBD1; abundance: few; j_gene: TRBJ1-1; CDR3nt: TGTGCCAGCAGCCCCTACAGGGGGCGGAACACTGAAGCTTTCTTT; CDR3aa: CASSPYRGRNTEAFF
v_gene: TRBV5-1; d_gene: TRBD1; abundance: many; j_gene: TRBJ2-3; CDR3nt: TGCGCCAGCAGCCCGGGACAGTTCGTCACAGATACGCAGTATTTT; CDR3aa: CASSPGQFVTDTQYF
v_gene: TRBV12-3/TRBV12-4; d_gene: TRBD1; abundance: .; j_gene: TRBJ1-2; CDR3nt: TGTGCCAGCAGGCTCGGACAGGGGGCCCATGGCTACACCTTC; CDR3aa: CASRLGQGAHGYTF
v_gene: TRBV6-2/TRBV6-3; d_gene: .; abundance: few; j_gene: TRBJ1-1; CDR3nt: TGTGCCAGCAGTTACTCGAGTCCCCAGGGCTGGGGTGTTGAAGCTTTCTTT; CDR3aa: CASSYSSPQGWGVEAFF
v_gene: TRBV9; d_gene: TRBD2; abundance: many; j_gene: TRBJ2-2; CDR3nt: TGTGCCAGCAGCCTTCCCGGGACTAGCGGGAGTACGAACACCGGGGAGCTGTTTTTT; CDR3aa: CASSLPGTSGSTNTGELFF
v_gene: TRBV11-3; d_gene: TRBD2; abundance: few; j_gene: TRBJ2-1; CDR3nt: TGTGCCAGCAGCCAAGGGACTAGCGGGGGGTCGGATGAGCAGTTCTTC; CDR3aa: CASSQGTSGGSDEQFF
v_gene: TRBV9; d_gene: TRBD1; abundance: few; j_gene: TRBJ1-6; CDR3nt: TGTGCCAGCAGCGTAGAACAGGGGGTTGGATCACCCCTCCACTTT; CDR3aa: CASSVEQGVGSPLHF
v_gene: TRBV19; d_gene: TRBD1; abundance: many; j_gene: TRBJ2-7; CDR3nt: TGTGCCAGTAGTGTGGGACAGGGTCTCTACGAGCAGTACTTC; CDR3aa: CASSVGQGLYEQYF
v_gene: TRBV2; d_gene: .; abundance: many; j_gene: TRBJ2-6; CDR3nt: TGTGCCAGCAGTGAAGGCACCTCAGACGCTGGGGCCAACGTCCTGACTTTC; CDR3aa: CASSEGTSDAGANVLTF
v_gene: TRBV20-1; d_gene: TRBD2; abundance: many; j_gene: TRBJ2-7; CDR3nt: TGCAGTGCTAGAGATCTAGCGGGAGGCCTTTACGAGCAGTACTTC; CDR3aa: CSARDLAGGLYEQYF
v_gene: TRBV28; d_gene: TRBD2; abundance: many; j_gene: TRBJ2-1; CDR3nt: TGTGCCAGCAGTTTTGGGCGGGAGGTTGGGTATGAGCAGTTCTTC; CDR3aa: CASSFGREVGYEQFF
v_gene: TRBV27; d_gene: .; abundance: many; j_gene: TRBJ2-3; CDR3nt: TGTGCCAGCAGTTTATCCCGCAATTCTGGGGCCACAGATACGCAGTATTTT; CDR3aa: CASSLSRNSGATDTQYF